These 13 T cell receptor beta chains were all obtained from the same sample, sequenced in a study of T cell responses to AZD1222 COVID-19 vaccine. The protocol was immunoSEQ multiplex PCR, while the TCRdb copy is restricted to in-frame clones and leaves out a portion. The sample contains about 120,000 clones, more than 85% of which appear only once. This specimen was peripheral blood, taken 28 days after the second AZD1222 dose. The receptors stem from an adult who received the AZD1222 COVID-19 vaccine.

This chain connects TRBV5-1 to TRBJ2-5; D not certain. Germline CDR1 is SGHRS and CDR2 is YFSETQ. The CDR3 runs 14 residues. V lost 0 bases, J lost 3 bases, and 9 bases lay in between. CDR3 nucleotides: TGCGCCAGCAGCTTGGGGGCAGTAAAAGAGACCCAGTACTTC. It yields the protein CASSLGAVKETQYF.

The rearrangement joins TRBV14 to TRBJ2-7; D uncertain. The germline V gene encodes CDR1 SGHDN and CDR2 FVKESK. There are 14 residues in the CDR3. With 4 bases removed from V and 3 bases from J, the gap between germline ends came to 13 bases. This CDR3 reads CASSPRQFGYEQYF. The CDR3 DNA follows: TGTGCCAGCAGCCCCCGACAATTCGGCTACGAGCAGTACTTC.

In this sample, this clone turned up once. V gene TRBV7-9 combines with J gene TRBJ1-6; 12 bases match TRBD1. Trimming cost V 2 bases and J 14 bases; bases outside gene matches: 7. The CDR3 extends over 15 amino acids. The germline V gene encodes CDR1 SEHNR and CDR2 FQNEAQ (reference sequence). Here the CDR3 DNA reads TGTGCCAGCAGCTTACCCGGGACAGGGGGCATTGCCCTCCACTTT. Translation: CASSLPGTGGIALHF.

V is TRBV10-3 and J is TRBJ2-1; 10 bases line up with TRBD2. Trimming at V came to 3 bases and at J to 10 bases, leaving 9 bases not matched to a gene. The V gene's germline CDR1 is ENHRY and CDR2 SYGVKD. This CDR3 spans 15 amino acids. CDR3 coding DNA: TGTGCCATCAGTGATTCGAGCGGGAGGGGTTCCGAGCAGTTCTTC. Translated: CAISDSSGRGSEQFF.

The rearrangement links TRBV12-5 to TRBJ2-1, with TRBD1 matching 7 bases. From germline, CDR1 is LGHNT and CDR2 FRNRAP. V dropped 6 bases and J dropped 2; count of bases not matched to a gene: 7. The CDR3 is 15 residues long. The CDR3 region is CASGSRQGPYNEQFF. Here the CDR3 DNA reads TGTGCTAGTGGCTCTAGACAGGGTCCCTACAATGAGCAGTTCTTC. The complete variable domain, with remaining parts taken from reference TRBV12-5 and TRBJ2-1, reads DARVTQTPRHKVTEMGQEVTMRCQPILGHNTVFWYRQTMMQGLELLAYFRNRAPLDDSGMPKDRFSAEMPDATLATLKIQPSEPRDSAVYFCASGSRQGPYNEQFFGPGTRLTVL.

The rearrangement joins TRBV11-2 to TRBJ2-3, with D tentatively TRBD1 (5 bases). Trimming cost V 0 bases and J 1 base, with 8 bases left between them. CDR3 length: 15 amino acids. CDR1 and CDR2 from the germline V gene are SGHAT and FQNNGV. CDR3 in DNA: TGTGCCAGCAGCTTAGATCAGGGCGGCACAGATACGCAGTATTTT. Translating gives CASSLDQGGTDTQYF.

V usage is TRBV18 and J usage is TRBJ1-5, with D possibly TRBD1 on 6 matching bases. The CDR3 has 16 amino acids. Germline CDR1 is KGHSH and CDR2 is LQKENI. V lost 3 bases, J lost 2 bases, and 14 bases lay in between. In nucleotides, the CDR3 is TGTGCCAGCTCACCTCCCGGGGGGGGCGGCAATCAGCCCCAGCATTTT. This translates into CASSPPGGGGNQPQHF.

The chain combines TRBV19 with TRBJ1-1; D is undetermined. This CDR3 comprises 15 residues. Germline V gives CDR1 LNHDA, CDR2 SQIVND (reference sequence). V shed 2 bases and J shed 4 bases, with 14 bases lying between them. The CDR3, as DNA: TGTGCCAGTAGTATATCGACGGCTTTGGGCACTGAAGCTTTCTTT. This gives the protein CASSISTALGTEAFF. Full variable domain (outside the CDR3, taken from reference TRBV19 and TRBJ1-1): DGGITQSPKYLFRKEGQNVTLSCEQNLNHDAMYWYRQDPGQGLRLIYYSQIVNDFQKGDIAEGYSVSREKKESFPLTVTSAQKNPTAFYLCASSISTALGTEAFFGQGTRLTVV.

V gene TRBV7-9 combines with J gene TRBJ2-5; 7 nucleotides line up with TRBD2. This CDR3 has 14 amino acids. The V and J ends lost 5 bases and 4 bases, in that order; junction bases with no gene match: 7. The germline CDR1 and CDR2 sequences are SEHNR and FQNEAQ (reference sequence). The CDR3 protein is CASSPSGRGETQYF. CDR3 sequence (DNA): TGTGCCAGCAGCCCTTCGGGGAGGGGAGAGACCCAGTACTTC.

The chain couples TRBV13 to TRBJ1-3; 7 bases line up with TRBD1. V dropped 5 bases and J dropped 9; count of bases not matched to a gene: 10. This CDR3 has 14 amino acids. Germline V gives CDR1 PRHDT, CDR2 FYEKMQ (reference sequence). The CDR3 DNA sequence: TGTGCCAGCAGCCCGCAACAGGGGAGCGTCACCATATATTTT. This gives the protein CASSPQQGSVTIYF.

This sequence joins TRBV5-1 and TRBJ2-1, with 11 positions matching TRBD2. Germline CDR1 is SGHRS and CDR2 is YFSETQ. CDR3 length equals 18 residues. The V gene end was trimmed by 0 bases and the J gene end by 4 bases; junction bases not matched to a gene: 9. As DNA, the CDR3 is TGCGCCAGCAGCTTGGCGACTAGCGGGGCCCCTACGTACAATGAGCAGTTCTTC. Protein product: CASSLATSGAPTYNEQFF.

The V gene is TRBV4-3, the J gene TRBJ1-5; D remains unclear. The germline V gene encodes CDR1 LGHNA and CDR2 YSLEER. V lost 0 bases and J lost 0, with 12 bases in between. The CDR3 is 17 residues long. DNA for the CDR3: TGCGCCAGCAGCCAAGATCTACGATCCTCTAGCAATCAGCCCCAGCATTTT. This encodes CASSQDLRSSSNQPQHF.

The V call is TRBV7-2, the J call TRBJ2-5; either TRBD1 or TRBD2 may fit D (5 bases each). Trimming removed 5 bases from V and 0 bases from J, with 16 bases in between. Germline V gene data show CDR1 as SGHTA and CDR2 as FQGNSA. The CDR3 has 16 residues. CDR3 sequence (DNA): TGTGCCAGCAGCCCAGGGATAGTAGCGTACCAAGAGACCCAGTACTTC. Residues: CASSPGIVAYQETQYF.